One and the same sample provided the 4 T cell receptor beta chains below, sequenced in a study of low-dose radiotherapy and immunotherapy resistance in tumors. Sample time point: after trial treatment. Documented treatment: LDRT plus nivolumab, ipilimumab, low-dose cyclophosphamide and aspirin (RACIN trial). Alpha and beta chains were covered, as first-strand cDNA relied on TRAV- and TRBV-specific primers. With a V-primer adapter and a constant-region primer, TCRs were amplified for approximately 19 PCR cycles. Each CDR3 protein gets one entry after TCRdb re-called the reads with MiXCR. The table has nearly 60,000 distinct CDR3 sequences, 20% to 25% seen once. The input for sequencing was PBMCs, taken after low-dose radiotherapy plus immunotherapy. These receptors all stem from a male donor with prostate cancer.

This clonotype was found many times. The V gene is TRBV7-2, the J gene TRBJ2-2; a possible D gene is TRBD1 (6 bases). The CDR3 runs to 16 residues. Germline V gene sequence: CDR1 SGHTA, CDR2 FQGNSA. Trimming shortened V by 1 base and J by 3 bases, and 12 bases separated the two germline ends. CDR3: CASSLVSSGDTGELFF. The CDR3 DNA reads TGTGCCAGCAGCTTAGTTTCCTCAGGGGACACCGGGGAGCTGTTTTTT.

This clonotype was recorded at least ten times. V gene TRBV19 combines with J gene TRBJ2-1; 10 bases are a match to TRBD2. V was pared by 4 bases and J by 4 bases, with 7 bases of the junction left unmatched. This CDR3 is built from 16 residues. Germline loops: CDR1 LNHDA, CDR2 SQIVND (reference sequence). CDR3 sequence reads: CASSTSRTSGYNEQFF. The CDR3 nucleotides read TGTGCCAGTAGTACTTCCAGGACTAGCGGTTACAATGAGCAGTTCTTC. The variable domain in full, with the rest retrieved from reference TRBV19 and TRBJ2-1, is DGGITQSPKYLFRKEGQNVTLSCEQNLNHDAMYWYRQDPGQGLRLIYYSQIVNDFQKGDIAEGYSVSREKKESFPLTVTSAQKNPTAFYLCASSTSRTSGYNEQFFGPGTRLTVL.

At least ten counts were recorded for this clonotype. This chain links TRBV6-2 or TRBV6-3 with TRBJ1-5; D gene uncertain. The V gene lost 2 bases and the J gene lost 1 base, with 12 bases spanning the gap. This CDR3 region has 16 residues. Germline V gene data show CDR1 as MNHEY and CDR2 as SVGEGT. The CDR3 nucleotides read TGTGCCAGCAGTTACGTTCCCGGCCAGAGCAATCAGCCCCAGCATTTT. Encoded protein: CASSYVPGQSNQPQHF.

There are many counts of this clonotype. This rearrangement joins TRBV4-2 to TRBJ2-5; 8 bases fit TRBD2. The V gene's germline CDR1 is LGHNA and CDR2 YNFKEQ. Trimming cost V 1 base and J 2 bases; bases outside gene matches: 0. The CDR3 covers 14 residues. CDR3 nucleotides: TGTGCCAGCAGCCAAGGCGGGGGGCAAGAGACCCAGTACTTC. Translated, it gives CASSQGGGQETQYF.